Below are 32 T cell receptor beta chains sequenced from a single sample in a study of cytomegalovirus exposure and HLA in healthy donors. Clones were sequenced by immunoSEQ multiplex PCR, and TCRdb holds only the in-frame ones, with some missing. The sample has about 110,000 clones; under 85% are singletons. Sample: PBMCs. The receptors derive from a woman aged 18-30 years in good health and CMV-seronegative.

The rearrangement joins TRBV5-1 to TRBJ1-3; 8 positions agree with TRBD1. With V trimmed by 4 bases and J by 2 bases, 5 bases remained unmatched. The germline V gene encodes CDR1 SGHRS and CDR2 YFSETQ. The CDR3 covers 15 residues. The CDR3 DNA reads as TGCGCCAGCAGCCGCGACAGGGGAGCTGGAAACACCATATATTTT. Translation: CASSRDRGAGNTIYF.

V usage is TRBV27 and J usage is TRBJ1-2; D remains unclear. Trimming cost V 3 bases and J 7 bases, with 15 bases left between them. The germline gives CDR1 MNHEY, CDR2 SMNVEV (reference sequence). This CDR3 has 14 residues. CDR3 coding DNA: TGTGCCAGCAGTTTGGGCACGGGAATCTCTGGCTACACCTTC. The encoded protein is CASSLGTGISGYTF.

This clone was detected a few times. The gene calls are TRBV4-1 and TRBJ1-1, with 7 bases lining up with TRBD1. Germline V CDR1 and CDR2: MGHRA, YSYEKL. Trimming took 4 bases from V and 7 from J; bases not matched to a gene: 6. The CDR3 covers 13 residues. CDR3 loop: CASSPTGSDEAFF. The CDR3 nucleotides are TGCGCCAGCAGCCCGACAGGGTCAGATGAAGCTTTCTTT.

This chain joins TRBV7-8 and TRBJ2-5, with D uncertain. Germline CDR1 is SGHVS and CDR2 is FQNEAQ. The germline V and J ends were trimmed by 4 bases and 2 bases, with 11 bases remaining between them. The CDR3 is 14 amino acids. CDR3 sequence (DNA): TGTGCCAGCAGCTCGCACCGGGTACAAGAGACCCAGTACTTC. Protein: CASSSHRVQETQYF.

In nucleotides, the CDR3 is TGTGCCAGCAGCGTAGCTGGGACAGGGGGAGAGACCCAGTACTTC. It codes for CASSVAGTGGETQYF. This chain connects TRBV2 to TRBJ2-5, with 11 bases that match TRBD1. This CDR3 is built from 15 residues. The trim removed 6 bases at V and 4 bases at J, leaving 7 bases unmatched. The V gene's germline CDR1 is SNHLY and CDR2 FYNNEI.

V usage is TRBV25-1 and J usage is TRBJ2-7; 7 bases match TRBD1. There are 15 residues in the CDR3. With V trimmed by 3 bases and J by 3 bases, 8 bases remained unmatched. The germline CDR1 and CDR2 sequences are MGHDK and SYGVNS. CDR3 in DNA: TGTGCCAGCAGTGATCCCGGGACAGTCGTCTACGAGCAGTACTTC. Translating it yields CASSDPGTVVYEQYF.

The chain recombines TRBV25-1 with TRBJ2-3; weak D call: TRBD2 (7 bases). Looked up from germline, CDR1 is MGHDK and CDR2 is SYGVNS. The CDR3 is 16 amino acids. Trimming left V 6 bases short and J 4 bases short, with 20 bases between. The CDR3 is CASSPRRGGAPDTQYF. CDR3 in DNA: TGTGCCAGCAGCCCTAGGCGAGGGGGGGCCCCAGATACGCAGTATTTT.

This clone was found a few times. This rearrangement joins TRBV4-1 to TRBJ1-1; 7 bases are shared with TRBD1. There are 16 residues in the CDR3. The germline CDR1 and CDR2 sequences are MGHRA and YSYEKL. With 0 bases clipped from V and 4 bases from J, the junction kept 8 bases outside the gene matches. The CDR3 is CASSQDRGRGTTEAFF. The CDR3 nucleotides are TGCGCCAGCAGCCAAGATCGGGGCAGGGGGACCACTGAAGCTTTCTTT.

The chain links TRBV10-3 to TRBJ1-2, with D tentatively TRBD1 (6 bases). Germline CDR1 and CDR2: ENHRY and SYGVKD. This CDR3 is built from 14 residues. With 3 bases removed from V and 2 bases from J, the gap between germline ends came to 10 bases. The CDR3 protein is CAISDPGTNYGYTF. Here the CDR3 DNA reads TGTGCCATCAGTGATCCCGGGACAAACTATGGCTACACCTTC.

The rearrangement joins TRBV29-1 to TRBJ2-3, with TRBD1 matching 10 bases. The germline gives CDR1 SQVTM, CDR2 ANQGSEA. Trimming removed 6 bases from V and 7 bases from J; junction bases left unmatched: 10. The CDR3 loop spans 14 amino acids. DNA of the CDR3: TGCAGCGTCCACTGGGACAGGGGAGATAATACGCAGTATTTT. Protein product: CSVHWDRGDNTQYF.

The chain uses TRBV2 and TRBJ1-4, with D possibly TRBD1 on 6 matching bases. There are 14 residues in the CDR3. Germline V CDR1 and CDR2: SNHLY, FYNNEI. Trimming removed 2 bases at V and 7 bases at J, with 11 bases between. The CDR3 sequence: CASSEPPRGEKLFF. The CDR3 DNA sequence: TGTGCCAGCAGTGAACCCCCCAGGGGTGAAAAACTGTTTTTT.

The rearrangement joins TRBV9 to TRBJ2-1; D is perhaps TRBD2 (6 bases). The germline CDR1 and CDR2 sequences are SGDLS and YYNGEE. V lost 2 bases to trimming and J lost 8 bases, with 14 bases between them. The CDR3 loop spans 14 amino acids. CDR3 coding DNA: TGTGCCAGCAGCGTTACTAGCCTCGGCTATGAGCAGTTCTTC. Translation gives CASSVTSLGYEQFF.

The chain employs TRBV6-1 and TRBJ2-7; 8 nucleotides match TRBD2. The ends lost 1 base at V and 4 bases at J; junction bases unmatched: 6. There are 15 residues in the CDR3. CDR1 and CDR2 from the germline V gene are MNHNS and SASEGT. The CDR3 DNA reads as TGTGCCAGCAGTGAAGTCAGCGGGGGAGTTTACGAGCAGTACTTC. Translated, it gives CASSEVSGGVYEQYF.

The chain carries TRBV7-3 and TRBJ2-2; the match to TRBD2 covers 14 bases. The V gene's germline CDR1 is SGHTA and CDR2 FQGTGA. V lost 5 bases and J lost 5; bases outside the gene matches: 7. CDR3 size: 17 residues. CDR3 sequence: CASSHAGTSGGTGELFF. The DNA of the CDR3 is TGTGCCAGCAGCCACGCCGGGACTAGCGGGGGTACCGGGGAGCTGTTTTTT.

The chain is built from TRBV13 and TRBJ1-5, with D perhaps matching TRBD1 (5 bases). The CDR3 is made up of 16 amino acids. Trimming removed 0 bases at V and 4 bases at J, with 13 bases between. Per germline, CDR1 PRHDT and CDR2 FYEKMQ (reference sequence). The CDR3 loop is CASSLGRGTGNQPQHF. CDR3 in DNA: TGTGCCAGCAGCTTAGGCCGGGGGACCGGGAATCAGCCCCAGCATTTT.

V is TRBV19 and J is TRBJ1-6, with D maybe TRBD1 (5 bases). Germline V gives CDR1 LNHDA, CDR2 SQIVND (reference sequence). This CDR3 spans 14 amino acids. Trimming removed 8 bases from V and 0 bases from J, with 8 bases in between. The CDR3 reads CASHDSSYNSPLHF. In DNA, the CDR3 is TGTGCCAGTCACGACAGCTCCTATAATTCACCCCTCCACTTT.

The genes are TRBV9 and TRBJ1-1, with TRBD1 identical over 8 bases. With V trimmed by 3 bases and J by 11 bases, 9 bases remained unmatched. The germline CDR1 and CDR2 sequences are SGDLS and YYNGEE. CDR3 length: 13 residues. For the CDR3, the DNA is TGTGCCAGCAGCGCAAAAGGGACAGGAGAGGCTTTCTTT. This codes for CASSAKGTGEAFF. Drawing the rest from reference TRBV9 and TRBJ1-1, the complete variable domain is DSGVTQTPKHLITATGQRVTLRCSPRSGDLSVYWYQQSLDQGLQFLIQYYNGEERAKGNILERFSAQQFPDLHSELNLSSLELGDSALYFCASSAKGTGEAFFGQGTRLTVV.

J is TRBJ2-7 and V is TRBV20-1; 7 bases fit TRBD1. CDR1 DFQATT and CDR2 SNEGSKA come from the germline V gene (reference sequence). The junction had 5 bases not matched to a gene; V was cut back by 6 bases and J by 6 bases. The CDR3 contains 11 residues. CDR3 in amino acids: CSAPTGLEQYF. CDR3 bases: TGCAGTGCGCCGACAGGGCTCGAGCAGTACTTC.

This clone has only a few counts. This chain joins TRBV10-3 and TRBJ1-2; 10 bases match TRBD1. The germline V gene encodes CDR1 ENHRY and CDR2 SYGVKD. J was trimmed by 0 bases and V by 0 bases; bases with no gene match: 1. The CDR3 is 16 amino acids. CDR3 amino acids: CAISESGTGANYGYTF. The CDR3 DNA sequence: TGTGCCATCAGTGAGTCGGGGACAGGGGCTAACTATGGCTACACCTTC.

This clone was recorded once. This chain connects TRBV6-1 to TRBJ1-1; D is uncertain. The germline V and J ends were trimmed by 1 base and 2 bases, with 5 bases remaining between them. The CDR3 extends over 13 amino acids. The germline V gene has CDR1 MNHNS and CDR2 SASEGT. CDR3 sequence reads: CASSEDSNTEAFF. CDR3 in DNA: TGTGCCAGCAGTGAAGACAGCAACACTGAAGCTTTCTTT.

This clone was picked up one time. The genes are TRBV9 and TRBJ2-3; TRBD1 is a possible D gene (5 bases). Trimming pared 0 bases from V and 0 bases from J, leaving 8 bases between. Per germline, CDR1 SGDLS and CDR2 YYNGEE. CDR3 length equals 15 residues. For the CDR3, the DNA is TGTGCCAGCAGCGTAGGGGCAGGGAGCACAGATACGCAGTATTTT. Amino acids: CASSVGAGSTDTQYF.

Comments on this clone: This specimen includes other DNA sequences encoding the same CDR3. The J gene is TRBJ2-7, the V gene TRBV27, with 8 nucleotides matching TRBD2. This CDR3 spans 15 amino acids. Trimming took 5 bases from V and 0 from J; bases not matched to a gene: 6. Germline assignment: CDR1 MNHEY and CDR2 SMNVEV (reference sequence). CDR3: CASSPGGEPSYEQYF. Written as DNA, the CDR3 is TGTGCCAGCAGTCCCGGGGGGGAGCCCTCCTACGAGCAGTACTTC.

The chain couples TRBV27 to TRBJ2-5; 8 bases align to TRBD2. V dropped 4 bases and J dropped 0; count of bases not matched to a gene: 10. This CDR3 has 17 residues. Germline V gene data show CDR1 as MNHEY and CDR2 as SMNVEV (reference sequence). CDR3 amino acids: CASSSPGRADNQETQYF. The DNA for the CDR3 is TGTGCCAGCAGTTCCCCCGGGAGGGCAGACAACCAAGAGACCCAGTACTTC.

This chain joins TRBV9 and TRBJ2-3; 11 bases match TRBD2. CDR3 length equals 15 residues. Germline V gene data show CDR1 as SGDLS and CDR2 as YYNGEE. The V and J ends lost 4 bases and 2 bases, in that order; junction bases with no gene match: 3. The CDR3 DNA reads as TGTGCCAGCAGCATTAGCGGGGGGGACACAGATACGCAGTATTTT. Translating it yields CASSISGGDTDTQYF.

The table lists this clone with a few counts. CDR3 nucleotides: TGCGCCAGCAGCCAAGTAGAGGGCTTCATTAACTATGGCTACACCTTC. This gives the protein CASSQVEGFINYGYTF. The rearrangement uses TRBV4-1 and TRBJ1-2; D gene uncertain. CDR1 is MGHRA, CDR2 YSYEKL, per germline. The CDR3 runs 16 residues. V shed 1 base and J shed 1 base, with 13 bases lying between them.

The V and J genes are TRBV25-1 and TRBJ1-5; 10 bases fit TRBD1. The CDR3 has 14 residues. Germline V lookup: CDR1 MGHDK, CDR2 SYGVNS. The trim removed 4 bases at V and 10 bases at J, leaving 7 bases unmatched. CDR3 coding DNA: TGTGCCAGCAGTGGACAGGGGGCCTGGGGTCCCCAGCATTTT. Amino acids: CASSGQGAWGPQHF.

The J gene is TRBJ2-3, the V gene TRBV5-1; D is perhaps TRBD2 (6 bases). This CDR3 has 13 residues. CDR1 is SGHRS, CDR2 YFSETQ, per germline. CDR3 loop: CVAGRTPTDTQYF. CDR3 sequence (DNA): TGCGTCGCGGGGCGAACCCCCACAGATACGCAGTATTTT.

This clone has a single count. In the same sample, other DNA sequences code for this CDR3. This chain links TRBV6-5 with TRBJ1-1; D remains ambiguous. In germline, CDR1 is MNHEY, CDR2 SVGAGI. Trimming removed 4 bases from V and 1 base from J, with 7 bases in between. This CDR3 contains 13 residues. The CDR3 reads CASSSTGNTEAFF. The DNA of the CDR3 is TGTGCCAGCAGTTCCACTGGGAACACTGAAGCTTTCTTT.

The CDR3: CASSTNRASSTDTQYF. For the CDR3, the DNA is TGTGCCAGCAGCACCAACAGGGCTTCAAGCACAGATACGCAGTATTTT. V and J are TRBV13 and TRBJ2-3, with D perhaps TRBD1 (6 bases). Between the trimmed V and J ends, which lost 5 bases and 0 bases, there was a span of 15 bases. CDR1 is PRHDT and CDR2 is FYEKMQ in the germline V gene (reference sequence). The CDR3 loop spans 16 amino acids.

This clone was picked up a small number of times. This chain links TRBV30 with TRBJ2-2; D might be TRBD2 (6 bases). This CDR3 is 12 amino acids long. The germline CDR1 and CDR2 sequences are GTSNPN and SVGIG (reference sequence). The germline V and J ends were trimmed by 2 bases and 8 bases, with 9 bases remaining between them. The CDR3 DNA follows: TGTGCCTGGAGTTGGGGGACTGGGGAGCTGTTTTTT. It is translated as CAWSWGTGELFF.

The chain couples TRBV2 to TRBJ2-2; 10 bases align to TRBD1. CDR1 and CDR2 (germline): SNHLY, FYNNEI. The CDR3 runs 14 residues. Losses at the gene ends were 8 bases for V and 6 bases for J; bases not matched to a gene: 6. The CDR3 is CASLRQGASGELFF. DNA of the CDR3: TGTGCCAGCTTAAGACAGGGGGCGTCCGGGGAGCTGTTTTTT.

The chain carries TRBV7-9 and TRBJ2-5; tentative D call: TRBD2 (6 bases). The V and J ends lost 6 bases and 7 bases respectively, with 12 bases between them. The V gene's germline CDR1 is SEHNR and CDR2 FQNEAQ (reference sequence). The CDR3 consists of 12 residues. The CDR3 DNA sequence: TGTGCCAGCAGTAGCGGTTCGGCGACCCAGTACTTC. Encoded protein: CASSSGSATQYF.